The 27 T cell receptor beta chains given below trace back to one sample, sequenced in a study of blood T cell repertoires in COVID-19. The assay was immunoSEQ multiplex PCR, and TCRdb's table has in-frame clones only and misses some. In the table there are a few hundred thousand clones, roughly 90% of which are singletons. Material: peripheral blood. These receptors were taken from an older woman with acute or convalescent COVID-19.

The CDR3 spells CAIRSDRDNQPQHF. DNA for the CDR3: TGTGCCATCAGGTCGGACAGGGATAATCAGCCCCAGCATTTT. The chain links TRBV10-3 to TRBJ1-5; the match to TRBD1 covers 8 bases. The CDR3 loop spans 14 amino acids. The junction had 5 bases not matched to a gene; V was cut back by 6 bases and J by 4 bases. From germline, CDR1 is ENHRY and CDR2 SYGVKD.

This chain connects TRBV7-8 to TRBJ2-2; TRBD2 matches at 9 bases. V lost 5 bases and J lost 7; bases outside the gene matches: 5. This CDR3 comprises 14 residues. The germline V gene has CDR1 SGHVS and CDR2 FQNEAQ. The CDR3, as DNA: TGTGCCAGCAGCCCTTTAGCGGGAGACGGGGAGCTGTTTTTT. Its translation: CASSPLAGDGELFF.

This clone was seen a handful of times. The chain joins TRBV10-3 to TRBJ2-1; 14 nucleotides line up with TRBD2. This CDR3 has 16 amino acids. Germline V gene lookup returns CDR1 ENHRY and CDR2 SYGVKD. After removal of 2 bases from V and 8 bases from J, the junction contained 5 bases not matched to a gene. DNA for the CDR3: TGTGCCATCAGTGAGCCAGGACTAGCGGGAGGCGATGAGCAGTTCTTC. Translation: CAISEPGLAGGDEQFF.

The J gene is TRBJ1-2, the V gene TRBV4-3; D possibly corresponds to TRBD1 (6 bases). Trimming removed 0 bases from V and 4 bases from J, with 12 bases in between. Per the germline V gene, CDR1 is LGHNA and CDR2 is YSLEER. The CDR3 extends over 15 amino acids. Here the CDR3 reads CASSQDRTEFYGYTF. CDR3 nucleotide sequence: TGCGCCAGCAGCCAAGATCGGACAGAATTCTATGGCTACACCTTC.

This chain links TRBV19 with TRBJ1-5, with 7 bases lining up with TRBD1. The CDR3 is 14 amino acids. V trimming: 5 bases; J trimming: 7 bases; junction bases outside the gene matches: 8. The germline V gene has CDR1 LNHDA and CDR2 SQIVND (reference sequence). CDR3 nucleotide sequence: TGTGCCAGTAGTGGAGCGGGCAGGGGGCAGCCCCAGCATTTT. As protein: CASSGAGRGQPQHF.

About this clone itself: Other DNA sequences in this specimen translate into the identical CDR3. The genes are TRBV7-9 and TRBJ2-1, with 8 bases aligning to TRBD2. V dropped 5 bases and J dropped 0; count of bases not matched to a gene: 6. CDR3 length: 16 amino acids. CDR1 and CDR2 (germline): SEHNR, FQNEAQ (reference sequence). The CDR3 here is CASSPLAGSSYNEQFF. In nucleotides, the CDR3 is TGTGCCAGCAGCCCTTTAGCGGGGAGCTCCTACAATGAGCAGTTCTTC. The complete variable domain, with remaining parts taken from reference TRBV7-9 and TRBJ2-1, reads DTGVSQNPRHKITKRGQNVTFRCDPISEHNRLYWYRQTLGQGPEFLTYFQNEAQLEKSRLLSDRFSAERPKGSFSTLEIQRTEQGDSAMYLCASSPLAGSSYNEQFFGPGTRLTVL.

The rearrangement uses TRBV28 and TRBJ1-6; 8 bases are shared with TRBD1. From germline, CDR1 is MDHEN and CDR2 SYDVKM. After removal of 6 bases from V and 5 bases from J, the junction contained 9 bases not matched to a gene. The CDR3 covers 16 residues. This CDR3 reads CASRWQGALDNSPLHF. The CDR3 DNA sequence: TGTGCCAGCAGATGGCAGGGGGCTCTGGATAATTCACCCCTCCACTTT.

This chain links TRBV6-6 with TRBJ1-1, with a possible D match to TRBD1 (6 bases). Trimming removed 2 bases at V and 3 bases at J, with 10 bases between. The CDR3 is 14 amino acids. Germline V lookup: CDR1 MNHNY, CDR2 SVGAGI (reference sequence). In nucleotides, the CDR3 is TGTGCCAGCAGTTACCCTAACAGGGACACTGAAGCTTTCTTT. This encodes CASSYPNRDTEAFF.

This chain joins TRBV7-2 and TRBJ1-3, with D unclear. Germline V gene sequence: CDR1 SGHTA, CDR2 FQGNSA. The V end was cut by 1 base, the J end by 0 bases, with 7 bases between. The CDR3 sequence is 15 residues long. The DNA for the CDR3 is TGTGCCAGCAGCTTAGGAGGTTACTCTGGAAACACCATATATTTT. Protein product: CASSLGGYSGNTIYF. Based on the CDR3 plus reference TRBV7-2 and TRBJ1-3, the full variable domain is GAGVSQSPSNKVTEKGKDVELRCDPISGHTALYWYRQSLGQGLEFLIYFQGNSAPDKSGLPSDRFSAERTGGSVSTLTIQRTQQEDSAVYLCASSLGGYSGNTIYFGEGSWLTVV.

The chain recombines TRBV11-3 with TRBJ2-1; 8 nucleotides line up with TRBD1. CDR1 and CDR2 from the germline V gene are SGHNT and YENEEA. The CDR3 has 17 amino acids. V lost 0 bases, J lost 3 bases, and 7 bases stayed unmatched. CDR3 bases: TGTGCCAGCAGCTTAGAGAGGGCAGGGGGCATCTACAATGAGCAGTTCTTC. Translated, it gives CASSLERAGGIYNEQFF.

The gene calls are TRBV28 and TRBJ1-2; D is unresolved. Germline lookup yields CDR1 MDHEN and CDR2 SYDVKM. This CDR3 region has 13 residues. V lost 2 bases to trimming and J lost 5 bases, with 9 bases between them. CDR3 residues: CASSLGLSYGYTF. The DNA for the CDR3 is TGTGCCAGCAGTTTAGGCCTGTCATATGGCTACACCTTC.

The rearrangement joins TRBV6-6 to TRBJ1-1; D is perhaps TRBD1 (5 bases). The CDR3 has 13 residues. Germline V gene lookup returns CDR1 MNHNY and CDR2 SVGAGI (reference sequence). Trimming shortened V by 6 bases and J by 6 bases, and 14 bases separated the two germline ends. The CDR3: CASRQVRGSEAFF. The CDR3 nucleotides are TGTGCCAGCAGACAAGTAAGGGGATCTGAAGCTTTCTTT.

V is TRBV27 and J is TRBJ2-1; no reliable D call. V dropped 4 bases and J dropped 11 bases, with 9 bases sitting between them. Germline CDR1 reads MNHEY; CDR2 reads SMNVEV (reference sequence). The CDR3 runs to 11 residues. The CDR3 DNA follows: TGTGCCAGCAGTTCTCTAGAAAAGCAGTTCTTC. The encoded protein is CASSSLEKQFF.

This sequence joins TRBV5-6 and TRBJ2-5, with a tentative D call TRBD1 (6 bases). This CDR3 spans 16 amino acids. Germline loops: CDR1 SGHDT, CDR2 YYEEEE. V gave up 0 bases and J gave up 5 bases, with 17 bases separating them. CDR3 in DNA: TGTGCCAGCAGCTTGGAGTTTACAGGGTCATGGGAGACCCAGTACTTC. This translates into CASSLEFTGSWETQYF.

V usage is TRBV28 and J usage is TRBJ1-6, with D hard to call. V was clipped by 4 bases and J by 0 bases, with 16 bases between them. Germline V gene lookup returns CDR1 MDHEN and CDR2 SYDVKM. The CDR3 extends over 18 amino acids. The CDR3 protein is CASSSPTRSSSYNSPLHF. For the CDR3, the DNA is TGTGCCAGCAGTTCCCCGACAAGATCAAGCTCCTATAATTCACCCCTCCACTTT. Complete variable domain (other parts from reference TRBV28 and TRBJ1-6): DVKVTQSSRYLVKRTGEKVFLECVQDMDHENMFWYRQDPGLGLRLIYFSYDVKMKEKGDIPEGYSVSREKKERFSLILESASTNQTSMYLCASSSPTRSSSYNSPLHFGNGTRLTVT.

The chain couples TRBV2 to TRBJ2-3, with 8 nucleotides matching TRBD2. Germline CDR1 reads SNHLY; CDR2 reads FYNNEI. J lost 2 bases, V lost 5 bases, and 12 bases had no gene match. CDR3 length equals 17 residues. The CDR3 bases are TGTGCCAGCAGTAGGCGGTCCGCGGGAGGTAACACAGATACGCAGTATTTT. Translation: CASSRRSAGGNTDTQYF.

The genes are TRBV5-4 and TRBJ2-5, with TRBD2 as a possible D gene (7 bases). V was pared by 4 bases and J by 7 bases, with 20 bases between. The CDR3 runs 15 residues. Germline-derived CDR1 and CDR2 are SGHNT and YYREEE (reference sequence). The CDR3 protein is CASSPWGASGGTQYF. CDR3 DNA: TGTGCCAGCAGCCCTTGGGGGGCTAGCGGAGGGACCCAGTACTTC.

The chain uses TRBV19 and TRBJ1-1; 7 bases are shared with TRBD1. V dropped 6 bases and J dropped 0; count of bases not matched to a gene: 1. The CDR3 spans 13 residues. Germline-derived CDR1 and CDR2 are LNHDA and SQIVND (reference sequence). CDR3 nucleotide sequence: TGTGCCAGTAGGGGACAGATGAACACTGAAGCTTTCTTT. Translation gives CASRGQMNTEAFF.

The chain recombines TRBV9 with TRBJ2-5; TRBD2 matches 9 bases. V shed 0 bases and J 0 bases; nucleotides not matched to a gene: 3. The CDR3 is 16 residues long. Germline V gives CDR1 SGDLS, CDR2 YYNGEE. The chain's CDR3 is CASSVGSGGYQETQYF. CDR3 coding DNA: TGTGCCAGCAGCGTAGGTAGCGGGGGTTACCAAGAGACCCAGTACTTC.

The chain uses TRBV5-4 and TRBJ1-2; 9 bases fit TRBD1. The CDR3 loop spans 15 amino acids. CDR1 is SGHNT and CDR2 is YYREEE in the germline V gene (reference sequence). J lost 8 bases, V lost 3 bases, and 11 bases had no gene match. CDR3 bases: TGTGCCAGCAGCTCCCCGGGACAGGGATATATGGGCTACACCTTC. Translated: CASSSPGQGYMGYTF.

The chain joins TRBV24-1 to TRBJ1-2; TRBD1 matches at 7 bases. CDR1 is KGHDR, CDR2 SFDVKD, per germline. Germline trimming cut 1 base from V and 4 bases from J; bases unmatched to any gene: 2. The CDR3 has 14 residues. Here the CDR3 reads CATSDFGTAYGYTF. The CDR3 coding sequence is TGTGCCACCAGTGATTTCGGGACAGCCTATGGCTACACCTTC.

This clone appeared once. This sequence joins TRBV10-3 and TRBJ2-3, with 8 bases identical to TRBD1. J lost 0 bases, V lost 6 bases, and 2 bases had no gene match. This CDR3 comprises 14 residues. From germline, CDR1 is ENHRY and CDR2 SYGVKD. The CDR3 DNA follows: TGTGCCATCAGGGACAGGGTCAGCACAGATACGCAGTATTTT. This gives the protein CAIRDRVSTDTQYF.

The chain carries TRBV5-1 and TRBJ2-3, with D possibly being TRBD1 (5 bases). Per the germline V gene, CDR1 is SGHRS and CDR2 is YFSETQ. This CDR3 spans 15 amino acids. Between the trimmed V and J ends, which lost 0 bases and 0 bases, there was a span of 8 bases. Written as DNA, the CDR3 is TGCGCCAGCAGCTTGGACAGGTCTAGCACAGATACGCAGTATTTT. Translating gives CASSLDRSSTDTQYF.

This clone was seen a single time. This rearrangement joins TRBV3-1 (or the pseudogene TRBV3-2) to TRBJ1-2, with no clear D. Looked up from germline, CDR1 is LGHDT and CDR2 is YNNKEL (reference sequence). V lost 1 base to trimming and J lost 8 bases, with 17 bases between them. The CDR3 spans 15 residues. CDR3 residues: CASSQGLQAPRGYTF. CDR3 coding DNA: TGTGCCAGCAGCCAAGGGTTGCAGGCTCCACGGGGCTACACCTTC.

The CDR3 coding sequence is TGTGCCAGCTCACCACAGCGGGGGGGCTACAATGAGCAGTTCTTC. Its translation is CASSPQRGGYNEQFF. The chain couples TRBV18 to TRBJ2-1; 10 bases are a match to TRBD2. The CDR3 is 15 amino acids. CDR1 and CDR2 from the germline V gene are KGHSH and LQKENI. The ends lost 1 base at V and 3 bases at J; junction bases unmatched: 0. Full variable domain (outside the CDR3, taken from reference TRBV18 and TRBJ2-1): NAGVMQNPRHLVRRRGQEARLRCSPMKGHSHVYWYRQLPEEGLKFMVYLQKENIIDESGMPKERFSAEFPKEGPSILRIQQVVRGDSAAYFCASSPQRGGYNEQFFGPGTRLTVL.

In DNA form, the CDR3 reads TGTGCCACCAGGGGACAGGGGGAAGTCGGCTACACCTTC. This sequence encodes CATRGQGEVGYTF. The rearrangement joins TRBV25-1 to TRBJ1-2; 11 positions agree with TRBD1. The CDR3 runs 13 residues. In germline, CDR1 is MGHDK, CDR2 SYGVNS. V lost 10 bases and J lost 8; bases outside the gene matches: 9.

This clone was observed a few times. The chain carries TRBV6-5 and TRBJ2-2; D is perhaps TRBD2 (6 bases). V lost 5 bases and J 5 bases, leaving 6 bases between the germline ends. Germline CDR1 is MNHEY and CDR2 is SVGAGI. The CDR3 totals 12 residues. CDR3 loop: CASSRGTGELFF. CDR3 sequence (DNA): TGTGCCAGCAGTCGGGGGACCGGGGAGCTGTTTTTT.